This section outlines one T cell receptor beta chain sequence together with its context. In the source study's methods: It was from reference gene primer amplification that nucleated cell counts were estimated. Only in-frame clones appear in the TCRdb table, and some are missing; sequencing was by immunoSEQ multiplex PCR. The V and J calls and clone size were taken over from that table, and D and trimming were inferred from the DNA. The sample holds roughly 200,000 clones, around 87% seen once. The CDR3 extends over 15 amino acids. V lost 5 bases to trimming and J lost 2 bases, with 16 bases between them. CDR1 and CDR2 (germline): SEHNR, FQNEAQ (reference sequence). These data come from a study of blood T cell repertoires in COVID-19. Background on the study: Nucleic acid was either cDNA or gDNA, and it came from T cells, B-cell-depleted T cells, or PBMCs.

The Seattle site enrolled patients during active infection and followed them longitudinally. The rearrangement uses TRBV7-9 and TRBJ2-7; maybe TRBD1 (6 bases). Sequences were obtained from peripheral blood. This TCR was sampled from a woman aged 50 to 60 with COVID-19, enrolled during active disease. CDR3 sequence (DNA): TGTGCCAGCAGCCGCGCCGACAGGCCCCCCTACGAGCAGTACTTC. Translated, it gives CASSRADRPPYEQYF.